These T cell receptor beta chains were read from a single sample in a study of T cell responses to AZD1222 COVID-19 vaccine. Assay used: immunoSEQ multiplex PCR; TCRdb lists only in-frame clones, some missing. The sample comprises about 56,000 clones, around 80% of which are singletons, and roughly 5.1% rests with the top ten. Here the sequenced sample was peripheral blood, taken 28 days after the second AZD1222 dose. The receptors originated from an adult who received the AZD1222 COVID-19 vaccine. The CDR3 runs from the conserved cysteine through the conserved F or W. Fields, in order: J gene, V gene, CDR3 protein.

TRBJ2-3	TRBV5-1	CASSGETSTDTQYF
TRBJ1-2	TRBV7-8	CASSATGTGLGGYTF
TRBJ1-5	TRBV10-1	CASSESGQPQHF
TRBJ1-1	TRBV28	CASSRPPTGFMNTEAFF
TRBJ2-1	TRBV5-1	CASSTGTSGANEQFF
TRBJ1-5	TRBV10-1	CASSGTINQPQHF
TRBJ2-3	TRBV7-9	CASSPLVGGTDTQYF
TRBJ1-6	TRBV6-4	CASRPSSPNSPLHF
TRBJ2-1	TRBV7-2	CASSLLADSGRYEQFF
TRBJ1-1	TRBV19	CASSIAHNTEAFF
TRBJ1-2	TRBV2	CASSEEGTNYGYTF
TRBJ2-3	TRBV3-1/TRBV3-2	CASSQSHKGGTQYF
TRBJ2-7	TRBV10-1	CASSDYRGRPTYEQYF
TRBJ2-7	TRBV7-3	CASSLTTGGPYEQYF
TRBJ1-4	TRBV29-1	CSVEVVEKLFF
TRBJ1-2	TRBV21-1	CASSKKDNYGYTF
TRBJ2-1	TRBV7-9	CASSPRTSSPYNEQFF
TRBJ1-4	TRBV5-4	CAFGAVNEKLFF
TRBJ1-1	TRBV6-6	CAIATRGYTEAFF
TRBJ1-2	TRBV7-2	CASSLEQGGIYGYTF
TRBJ1-1	TRBV24-1	CATSVADGTEAFF
TRBJ1-1	TRBV5-1	CASTNNTRNTEAFF
TRBJ1-1	TRBV29-1	CSEHRGPHLNMNTEAFF
TRBJ1-2	TRBV15	CATSRETGDFYGYTF
TRBJ1-6	TRBV6-5	CASSYGRAYSPLHF
TRBJ2-7	TRBV7-2	CASSLGPSYEQYF
TRBJ1-6	TRBV2	CASSLVEALHF
TRBJ1-1	TRBV14	CASSQASGGNTEAFF
TRBJ1-2	TRBV6-6	CASSPLADGYTF
TRBJ2-1	TRBV29-1	CSVALAGAGNEQFF
TRBJ2-7	TRBV5-6	CASTLQGYEQYF
TRBJ1-5	TRBV7-9	CASSHYSNQPQHF
TRBJ1-4	TRBV5-4	CASSIGPGLDNEKLFF
TRBJ1-3	TRBV9	CASSVAGNGNTIYF
TRBJ1-2	TRBV19	CASSRDRVSSGYTF
TRBJ2-5	TRBV28	CASSLGPGGKETQYF
TRBJ1-6	TRBV5-1	CASSTQGDHSPLHF
TRBJ1-3	TRBV7-8	CASSRSGNTIYF
TRBJ2-2	TRBV5-1	CASSLMGLDTGELFF
TRBJ2-7	TRBV27	CASSTARGQGLYEQYF
TRBJ2-3	TRBV7-3	CASSLTFADTQYF
TRBJ2-6	TRBV7-2	CASSFTGVGANVLTF
TRBJ2-7	TRBV27	CASSFQGGLGSEQYF
TRBJ2-1	TRBV24-1	CATSDPTSGYNEQFF